The text below deals with one T cell receptor beta chain. The sample originates from a study of PD-L1 blockade in urothelial cancer. This CDR3 is 16 amino acids long. From germline, CDR1 is SGHNT and CDR2 YYREEE (reference sequence). V lost 4 bases and J lost 3; bases outside the gene matches: 9. Sequenced by immunoSEQ multiplex PCR; TCRdb stores in-frame clones only, minus some. The table includes some 48,000 clones, 70% to 90% detected once. Documented time point: peripheral blood 6 weeks after treatment start. Sequenced material: PBMCs, taken around atezolizumab (anti-PD-L1) treatment. The chain has TRBV5-4 and TRBJ2-2; 7 nucleotides agree with TRBD2. The TCR sequence derives from a man between 60 and 70 years old with urothelial cancer. The CDR3 bases are TGTGCCAGCAGCCCCCGAATGGGGGGGGACACCGGGGAGCTGTTTTTT. This encodes CASSPRMGGDTGELFF.